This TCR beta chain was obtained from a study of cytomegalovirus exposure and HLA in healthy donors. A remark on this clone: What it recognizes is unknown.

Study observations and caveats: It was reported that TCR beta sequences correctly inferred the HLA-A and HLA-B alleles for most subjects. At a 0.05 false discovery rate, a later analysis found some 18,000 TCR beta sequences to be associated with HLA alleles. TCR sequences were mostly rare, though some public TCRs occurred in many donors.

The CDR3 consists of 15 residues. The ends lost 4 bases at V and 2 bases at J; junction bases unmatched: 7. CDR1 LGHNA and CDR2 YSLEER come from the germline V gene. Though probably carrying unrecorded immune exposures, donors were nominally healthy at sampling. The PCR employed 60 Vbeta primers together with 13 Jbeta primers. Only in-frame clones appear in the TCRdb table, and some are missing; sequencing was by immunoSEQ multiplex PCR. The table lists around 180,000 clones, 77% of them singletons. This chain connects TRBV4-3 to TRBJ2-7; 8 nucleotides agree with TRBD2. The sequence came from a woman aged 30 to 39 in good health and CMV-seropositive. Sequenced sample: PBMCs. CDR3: CASSLLREVPYEQYF. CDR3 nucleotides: TGCGCCAGCAGCCTTTTGCGGGAGGTACCCTACGAGCAGTACTTC.